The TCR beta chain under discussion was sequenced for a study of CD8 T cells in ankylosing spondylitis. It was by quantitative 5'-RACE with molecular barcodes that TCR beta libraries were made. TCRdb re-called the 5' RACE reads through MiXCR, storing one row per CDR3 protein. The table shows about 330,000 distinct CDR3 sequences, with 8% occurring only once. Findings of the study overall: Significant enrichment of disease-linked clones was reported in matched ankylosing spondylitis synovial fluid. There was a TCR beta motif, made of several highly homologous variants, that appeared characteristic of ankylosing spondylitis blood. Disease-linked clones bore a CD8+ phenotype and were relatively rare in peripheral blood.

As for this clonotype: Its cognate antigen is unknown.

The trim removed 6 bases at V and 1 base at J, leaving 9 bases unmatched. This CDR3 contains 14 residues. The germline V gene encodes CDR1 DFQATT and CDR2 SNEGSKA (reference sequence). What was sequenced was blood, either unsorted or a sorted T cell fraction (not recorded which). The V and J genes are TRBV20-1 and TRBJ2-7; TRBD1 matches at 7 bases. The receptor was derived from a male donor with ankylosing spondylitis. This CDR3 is CSAATGSASYEQYF. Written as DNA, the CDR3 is TGCAGTGCAGCGACAGGGTCTGCGTCCTACGAGCAGTACTTC.